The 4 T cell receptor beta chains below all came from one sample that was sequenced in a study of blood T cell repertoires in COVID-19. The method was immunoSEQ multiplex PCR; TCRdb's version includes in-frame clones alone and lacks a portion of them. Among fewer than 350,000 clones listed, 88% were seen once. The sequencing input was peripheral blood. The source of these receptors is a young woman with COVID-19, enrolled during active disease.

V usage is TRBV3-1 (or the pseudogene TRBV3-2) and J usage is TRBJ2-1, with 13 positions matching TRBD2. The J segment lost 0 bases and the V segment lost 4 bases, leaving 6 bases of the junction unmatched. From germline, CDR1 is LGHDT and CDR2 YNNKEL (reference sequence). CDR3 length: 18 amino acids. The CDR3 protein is CASSLRTSGGLSYNEQFF. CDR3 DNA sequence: TGTGCCAGCAGCCTTAGGACTAGCGGGGGCCTCTCCTACAATGAGCAGTTCTTC.

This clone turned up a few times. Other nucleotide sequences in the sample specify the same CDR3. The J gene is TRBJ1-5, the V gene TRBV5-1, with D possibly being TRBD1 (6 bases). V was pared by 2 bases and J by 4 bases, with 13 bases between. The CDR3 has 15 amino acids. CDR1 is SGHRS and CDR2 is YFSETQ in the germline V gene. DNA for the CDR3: TGCGCCAGCAGCTTAGATGGGCAGGGGAATCAGCCCCAGCATTTT. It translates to CASSLDGQGNQPQHF.

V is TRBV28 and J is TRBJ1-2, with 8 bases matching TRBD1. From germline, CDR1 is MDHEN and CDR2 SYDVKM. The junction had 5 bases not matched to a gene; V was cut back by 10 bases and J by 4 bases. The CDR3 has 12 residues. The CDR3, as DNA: TGTGCCATCCTTGACAGGGGCTATGGCTACACCTTC. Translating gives CAILDRGYGYTF.

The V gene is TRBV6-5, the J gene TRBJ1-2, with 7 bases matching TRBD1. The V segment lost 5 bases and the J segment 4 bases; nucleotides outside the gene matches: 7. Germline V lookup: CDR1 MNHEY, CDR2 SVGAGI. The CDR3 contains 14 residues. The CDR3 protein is CASSRGQASYGYTF. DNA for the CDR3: TGTGCCAGCAGTCGAGGACAGGCCTCCTATGGCTACACCTTC.